A selection of T cell receptor beta chains follows, all from one sample in a study of blood T cell repertoires in COVID-19. Method: immunoSEQ multiplex PCR; TCRdb's copy keeps in-frame clones and lacks some. Among tens of thousands of clones, 80% to 85% were seen once, and the ten largest hold 27%. Sequencing input: peripheral blood. Every receptor here comes from a human donor in a cohort sampled during active COVID-19. Both conserved end residues are trimmed from each CDR3. Only some rows state a clone size, as once, few, many or a class for expanded clones.

j_gene | v_gene | abundance | CDR3aa
TRBJ2-1 | TRBV5-1 | . | ASSLGGVTRGPYNEQF
TRBJ1-2 | TRBV5-4 | . | ASSGTGESGYT
TRBJ2-5 | TRBV2 | . | ASSELASETQY
TRBJ2-5 | TRBV6-2/TRBV6-3 | . | ASSYPPPPYRGQETQY
TRBJ2-1 | TRBV9 | . | ASSVAGDSYNEQF
TRBJ1-6 | TRBV5-1 | . | ASSTGQQANSPLH
TRBJ1-1 | TRBV12-3/TRBV12-4 | once | ASSDGGPVAF
TRBJ1-4 | TRBV6-5 | . | ASSYSSVGRGKLF
TRBJ2-5 | TRBV6-2/TRBV6-3 | . | ASSYSFPGQQY
TRBJ2-7 | TRBV5-6 | . | ASSRYREGVYEQY
TRBJ1-4 | TRBV18 | . | ASSQTGQGAEKLF
TRBJ1-6 | TRBV9 | . | ASSVDGQTYNSPLH
TRBJ2-3 | TRBV18 | . | ASSPNQGRTDTQY
TRBJ2-3 | TRBV29-1 | . | SVGLAEGTQY
TRBJ2-1 | TRBV24-1 | . | ATSDLKTDNEQF
TRBJ1-6 | TRBV7-2 | . | ASSSGQGSTLH
TRBJ2-4 | TRBV4-1 | . | ASSHPTGQIIAKNIQY
TRBJ2-5 | TRBV7-3 | . | ASSLMGQGSGETQY
TRBJ2-5 | TRBV7-9 | . | ASRRADRQETQY
TRBJ2-7 | TRBV6-2/TRBV6-3 | . | ASSPLDRFYEQY
TRBJ1-2 | TRBV18 | . | ASSDGLGGVGT
TRBJ1-2 | TRBV7-9 | medium-sized | ASSLGQGGGYT
TRBJ2-1 | TRBV6-5 | few | ASSASDRGGNEQF
TRBJ1-3 | TRBV11-2 | . | ASSLDRSNGNTIY